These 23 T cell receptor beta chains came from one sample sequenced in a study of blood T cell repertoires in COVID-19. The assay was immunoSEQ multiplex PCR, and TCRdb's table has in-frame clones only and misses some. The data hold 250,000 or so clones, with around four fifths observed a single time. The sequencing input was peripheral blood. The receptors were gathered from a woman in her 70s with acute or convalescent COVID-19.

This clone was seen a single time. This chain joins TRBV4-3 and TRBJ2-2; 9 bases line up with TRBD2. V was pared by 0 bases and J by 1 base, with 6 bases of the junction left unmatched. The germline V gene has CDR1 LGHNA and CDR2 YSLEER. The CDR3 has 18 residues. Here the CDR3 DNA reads TGCGCCAGCAGCCAAGATACCCCTAGCGGGGTGAACACCGGGGAGCTGTTTTTT. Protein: CASSQDTPSGVNTGELFF.

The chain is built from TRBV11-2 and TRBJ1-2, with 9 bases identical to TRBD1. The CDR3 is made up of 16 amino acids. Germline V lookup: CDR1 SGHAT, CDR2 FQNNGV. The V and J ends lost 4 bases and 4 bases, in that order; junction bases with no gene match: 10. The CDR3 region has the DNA TGTGCCAGCAGCTCGGGGGGACAGGGTAAAGGCTATGGCTACACCTTC. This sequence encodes CASSSGGQGKGYGYTF.

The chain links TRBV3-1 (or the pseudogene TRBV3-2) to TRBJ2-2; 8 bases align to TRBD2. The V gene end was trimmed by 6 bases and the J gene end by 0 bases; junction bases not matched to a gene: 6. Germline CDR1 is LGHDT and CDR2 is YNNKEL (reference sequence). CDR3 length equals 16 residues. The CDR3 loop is CASSKRGGPNTGELFF. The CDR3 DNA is TGTGCCAGCAGTAAACGGGGGGGCCCGAACACCGGGGAGCTGTTTTTT.

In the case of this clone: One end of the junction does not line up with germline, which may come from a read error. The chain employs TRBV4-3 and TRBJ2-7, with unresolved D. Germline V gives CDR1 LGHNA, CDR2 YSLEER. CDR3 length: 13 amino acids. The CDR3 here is CASSQESSHEQYF. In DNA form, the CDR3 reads TGCGCCAGCAGCCAAGAGTCCTCCCACGAGCAGTACTTC.

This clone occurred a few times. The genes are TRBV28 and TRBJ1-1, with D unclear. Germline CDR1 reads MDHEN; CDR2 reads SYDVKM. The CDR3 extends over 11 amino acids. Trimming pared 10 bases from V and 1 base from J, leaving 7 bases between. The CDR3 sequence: CATTENTEAFF. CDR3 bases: TGTGCCACCACAGAGAACACTGAAGCTTTCTTT.

This chain's CDR3 is CASSPSLGVGANTEAFF. The CDR3 DNA sequence: TGTGCCAGCTCACCATCCTTAGGGGTAGGGGCGAACACTGAAGCTTTCTTT. V gene TRBV18 combines with J gene TRBJ1-1; D possibly corresponds to TRBD1 (5 bases). V was pared by 2 bases and J by 1 base, with 17 bases between. The germline V gene encodes CDR1 KGHSH and CDR2 LQKENI. The CDR3 extends over 17 amino acids.

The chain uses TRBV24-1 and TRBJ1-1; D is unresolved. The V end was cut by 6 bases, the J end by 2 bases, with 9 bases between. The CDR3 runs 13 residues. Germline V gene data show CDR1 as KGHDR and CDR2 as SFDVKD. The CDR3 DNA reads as TGTGCCACCAGTTTCGGGGAAAACACTGAAGCTTTCTTT. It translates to CATSFGENTEAFF.

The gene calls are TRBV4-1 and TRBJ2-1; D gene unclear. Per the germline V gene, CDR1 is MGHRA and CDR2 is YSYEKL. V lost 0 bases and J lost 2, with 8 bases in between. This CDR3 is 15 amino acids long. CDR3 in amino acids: CASSQEGRPYNEQFF. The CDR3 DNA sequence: TGCGCCAGCAGCCAAGAGGGCAGGCCCTACAATGAGCAGTTCTTC.

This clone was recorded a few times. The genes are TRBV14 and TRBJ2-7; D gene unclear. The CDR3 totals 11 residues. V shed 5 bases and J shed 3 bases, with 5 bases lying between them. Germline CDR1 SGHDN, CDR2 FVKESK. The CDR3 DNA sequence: TGTGCCAGCAGCTCTTACTACGAGCAGTACTTC. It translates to CASSSYYEQYF.

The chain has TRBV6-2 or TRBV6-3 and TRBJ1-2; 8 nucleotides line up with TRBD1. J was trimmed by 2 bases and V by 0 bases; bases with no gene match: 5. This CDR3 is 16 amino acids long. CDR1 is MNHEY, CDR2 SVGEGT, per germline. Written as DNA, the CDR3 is TGTGCCAGCAGTTACTCGACGGGACAGGTCAACTATGGCTACACCTTC. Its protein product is CASSYSTGQVNYGYTF.

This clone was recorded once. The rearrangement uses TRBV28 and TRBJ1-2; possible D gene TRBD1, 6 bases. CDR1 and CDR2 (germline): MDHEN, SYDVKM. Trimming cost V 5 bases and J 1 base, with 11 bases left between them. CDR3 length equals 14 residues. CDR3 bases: TGTGCCAGCAGTCAACAGGGTCTTAACTATGGCTACACCTTC. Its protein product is CASSQQGLNYGYTF.

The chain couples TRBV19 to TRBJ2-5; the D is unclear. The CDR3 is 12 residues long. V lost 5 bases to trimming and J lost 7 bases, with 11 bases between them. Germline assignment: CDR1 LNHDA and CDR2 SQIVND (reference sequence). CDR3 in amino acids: CASSESTGTQYF. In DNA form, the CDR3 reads TGTGCCAGTAGTGAGTCGACGGGGACCCAGTACTTC. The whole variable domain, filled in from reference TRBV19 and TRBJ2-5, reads DGGITQSPKYLFRKEGQNVTLSCEQNLNHDAMYWYRQDPGQGLRLIYYSQIVNDFQKGDIAEGYSVSREKKESFPLTVTSAQKNPTAFYLCASSESTGTQYFGPGTRLLVL.

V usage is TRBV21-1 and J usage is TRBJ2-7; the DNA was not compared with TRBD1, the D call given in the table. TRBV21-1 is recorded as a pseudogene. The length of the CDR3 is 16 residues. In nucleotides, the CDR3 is TGTGCCAGCAGCACAGTCGGCGGGACAGGCAATTACGAGCAGTACTTC. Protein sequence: CASSTVGGTGNYEQYF.

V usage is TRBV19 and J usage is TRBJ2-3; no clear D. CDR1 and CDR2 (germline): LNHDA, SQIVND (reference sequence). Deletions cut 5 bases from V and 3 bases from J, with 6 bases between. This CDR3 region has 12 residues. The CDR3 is CASSLSTDTQYF. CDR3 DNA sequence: TGTGCCAGTAGTCTCAGTACAGATACGCAGTATTTT.

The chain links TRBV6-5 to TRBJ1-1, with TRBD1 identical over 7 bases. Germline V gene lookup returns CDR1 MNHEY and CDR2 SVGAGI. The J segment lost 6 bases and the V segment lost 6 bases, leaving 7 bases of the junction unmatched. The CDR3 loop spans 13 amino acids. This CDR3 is CASSLRDSAEAFF. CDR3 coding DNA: TGTGCCAGCAGCCTCCGGGACAGCGCTGAAGCTTTCTTT.

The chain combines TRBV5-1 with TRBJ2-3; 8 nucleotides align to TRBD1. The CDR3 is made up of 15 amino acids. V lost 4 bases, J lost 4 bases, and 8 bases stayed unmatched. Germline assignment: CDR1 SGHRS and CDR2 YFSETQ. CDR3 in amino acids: CASSLTGAGADTQYF. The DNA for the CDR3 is TGCGCCAGCAGCCTGACAGGGGCTGGGGCAGATACGCAGTATTTT.

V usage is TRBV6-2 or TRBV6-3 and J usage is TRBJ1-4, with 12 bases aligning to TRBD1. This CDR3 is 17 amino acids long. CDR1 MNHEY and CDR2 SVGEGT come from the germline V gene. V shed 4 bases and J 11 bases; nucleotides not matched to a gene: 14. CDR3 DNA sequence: TGTGCCAGCAGTTCCGGGACAGGGGGCGGATTGCGTGATAAACTGTTTTTT. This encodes CASSSGTGGGLRDKLFF.

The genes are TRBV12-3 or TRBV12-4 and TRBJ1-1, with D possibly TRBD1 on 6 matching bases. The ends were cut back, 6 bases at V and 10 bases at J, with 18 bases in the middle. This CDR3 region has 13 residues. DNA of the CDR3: TGTGCCAGCAGGTTACAGGGACCGGGGGGAGCTTTCTTT. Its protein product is CASRLQGPGGAFF.

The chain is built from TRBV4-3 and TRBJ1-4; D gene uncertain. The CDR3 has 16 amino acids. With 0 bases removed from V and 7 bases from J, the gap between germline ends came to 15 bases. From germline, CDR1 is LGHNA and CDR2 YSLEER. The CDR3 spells CASSQDAVGISEKLFF. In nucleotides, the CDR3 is TGCGCCAGCAGCCAAGACGCGGTAGGCATTAGTGAAAAACTGTTTTTT.

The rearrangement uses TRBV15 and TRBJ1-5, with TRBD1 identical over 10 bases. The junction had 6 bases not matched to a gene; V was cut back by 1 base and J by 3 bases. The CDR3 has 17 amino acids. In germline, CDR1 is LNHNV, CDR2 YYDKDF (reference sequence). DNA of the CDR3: TGTGCCACCAGCAGAGTCGTGGACAGGGGGGCCAATCAGCCCCAGCATTTT. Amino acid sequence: CATSRVVDRGANQPQHF. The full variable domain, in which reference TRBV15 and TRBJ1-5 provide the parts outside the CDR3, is DAMVIQNPRYQVTQFGKPVTLSCSQTLNHNVMYWYQQKSSQAPKLLFHYYDKDFNNEADTPDNFQSRRPNTSFCFLDIRSPGLGDTAMYLCATSRVVDRGANQPQHFGDGTRLSIL.

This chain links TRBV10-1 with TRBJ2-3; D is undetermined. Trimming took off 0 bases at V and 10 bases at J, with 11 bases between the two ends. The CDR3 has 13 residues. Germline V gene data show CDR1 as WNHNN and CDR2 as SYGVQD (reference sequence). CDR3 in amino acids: CASSESLVGPQYF. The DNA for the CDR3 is TGCGCCAGCAGTGAGTCTTTGGTGGGCCCGCAGTATTTT.

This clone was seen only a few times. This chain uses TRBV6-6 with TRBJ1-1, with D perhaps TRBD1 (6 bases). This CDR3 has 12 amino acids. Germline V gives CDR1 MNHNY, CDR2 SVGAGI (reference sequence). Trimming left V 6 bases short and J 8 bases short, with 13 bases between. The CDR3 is CASSPQGFEAFF. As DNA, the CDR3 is TGTGCCAGCAGCCCACAGGGATTCGAAGCTTTCTTT.

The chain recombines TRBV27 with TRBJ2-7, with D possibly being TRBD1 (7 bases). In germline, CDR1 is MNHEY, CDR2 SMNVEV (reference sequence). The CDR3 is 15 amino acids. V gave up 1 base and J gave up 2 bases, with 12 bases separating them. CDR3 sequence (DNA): TGTGCCAGCAGTTTATTCGGGGGACAGACCTACGAGCAGTACTTC. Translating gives CASSLFGGQTYEQYF.